This T cell receptor (beta chain) was recorded in a study of blood T cell repertoires in COVID-19. V trimming: 0 bases; J trimming: 1 base; junction bases outside the gene matches: 1. CDR1 is SGHDT, CDR2 YYEEEE, per germline. This CDR3 region has 15 residues. Study processing details: Reference gene primer amplification in the assay estimated nucleated cell counts. Sequenced by immunoSEQ multiplex PCR; TCRdb stores in-frame clones only, minus some. V and J calls and clone size are those listed in that table; D and trimming were worked out from the DNA. The sample holds approximately 250,000 clones, over 70% seen once. This clone was counted once.

Sequenced: peripheral blood. The chain employs TRBV5-6 and TRBJ1-1, with 9 positions matching TRBD1. This clonotype was sampled from a human donor in a cohort sampled during active COVID-19. The CDR3 DNA reads as TGTGCCAGCAGCTTGGGGGACAGGGAGAACACTGAAGCTTTCTTT. It encodes CASSLGDRENTEAFF.